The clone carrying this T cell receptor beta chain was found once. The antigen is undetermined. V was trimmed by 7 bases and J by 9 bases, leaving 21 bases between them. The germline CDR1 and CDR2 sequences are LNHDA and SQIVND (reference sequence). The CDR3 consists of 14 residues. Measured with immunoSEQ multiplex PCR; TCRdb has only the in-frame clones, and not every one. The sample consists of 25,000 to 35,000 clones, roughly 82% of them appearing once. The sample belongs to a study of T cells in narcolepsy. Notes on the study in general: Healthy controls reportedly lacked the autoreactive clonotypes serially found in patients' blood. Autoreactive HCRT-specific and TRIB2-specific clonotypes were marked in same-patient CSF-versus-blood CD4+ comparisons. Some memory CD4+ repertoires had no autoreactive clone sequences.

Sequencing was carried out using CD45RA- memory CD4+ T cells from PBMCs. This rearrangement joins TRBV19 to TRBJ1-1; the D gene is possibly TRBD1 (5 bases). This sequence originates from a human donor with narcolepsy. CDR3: CASIAGGEARKAFF. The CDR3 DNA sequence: TGTGCCAGTATAGCGGGAGGGGAGGCGCGCAAAGCTTTCTTT.